What follows are 11 T cell receptor beta chains derived from one specimen sequenced in a study of long-term antiretroviral therapy in people with HIV. Sequencing relied on immunoSEQ assay v3.0, run at survey level. Only in-frame clones appear in the TCRdb table, and some are missing; sequencing was by immunoSEQ multiplex PCR. This table has about 24,000 clones, about nine tenths appearing once. Sequenced here: unsorted PBMCs, sampled 1.8 years before starting antiretroviral therapy. The receptors derive from a middle-aged man with HIV.

This clone was observed a handful of times. V and J are TRBV2 and TRBJ2-1; tentatively, D is TRBD2 (5 bases). V was clipped by 3 bases and J by 8 bases, with 17 bases between them. This CDR3 has 15 amino acids. The germline CDR1 and CDR2 sequences are SNHLY and FYNNEI. CDR3 coding DNA: TGTGCCAGCAGTGACCCTGGACTGCCCCAGGATGAGCAGTTCTTC. It is translated as CASSDPGLPQDEQFF.

In the case of this clone: At one end, the junction sequence differs from germline, possibly due to a read error. The J gene is TRBJ2-7, the V gene TRBV5-1; D may match TRBD1 or TRBD2 (5 bases each). Germline V gene data show CDR1 as SGHRS and CDR2 as YFSETQ. This CDR3 region has 14 residues. The CDR3 loop reads CASSNPGASHEQYF. The CDR3 region has the DNA TGCGCCAGCAGCAACCCCGGGGCCTCCCACGAGCAGTACTTC.

This clone was detected only a few times. This chain joins TRBV5-1 and TRBJ2-7, with D tentatively TRBD1 (6 bases). V lost 1 base to trimming and J lost 3 bases, with 14 bases between them. The germline V gene has CDR1 SGHRS and CDR2 YFSETQ. The CDR3 has 15 residues. The chain's CDR3 is CASSLRTEGGYEQYF. The DNA for the CDR3 is TGCGCCAGCAGCTTGAGGACAGAGGGCGGCTACGAGCAGTACTTC.

This clone was counted between two and nine times. This chain connects TRBV7-9 to TRBJ1-1; 8 bases line up with TRBD1. CDR3 length equals 19 residues. CDR1 SEHNR and CDR2 FQNEAQ come from the germline V gene (reference sequence). V shed 5 bases and J 9 bases; nucleotides not matched to a gene: 26. The CDR3 coding sequence is TGTGCCAGCAGCCCGAATGAGGACAGGGACGTATGGATGCCTCCCCAAGCTTTCTTT. Its translation: CASSPNEDRDVWMPPQAFF.

In nucleotides, the CDR3 is TGTGCCAGCAGTTTACCCAGTGGGGCTTACACCTTC. Translated, it gives CASSLPSGAYTF. This chain uses TRBV28 with TRBJ1-2, with a tentative D call TRBD1 (5 bases). The CDR3 runs to 12 residues. Germline lookup yields CDR1 MDHEN and CDR2 SYDVKM. V was shortened by 2 bases and J by 11 bases, with 12 bases between the two germline ends.

This sequence joins TRBV5-1 and TRBJ2-7; D might be TRBD1 (6 bases). Germline CDR1 and CDR2: SGHRS and YFSETQ. The CDR3 is 14 residues long. V was trimmed by 0 bases and J by 2 bases, leaving 9 bases between them. CDR3 in DNA: TGCGCCAGCAGCTTGGCCCCAGGGGCCTACGAGCAGTACTTC. Translated: CASSLAPGAYEQYF.

The V gene is TRBV10-3, the J gene TRBJ2-5; 10 nucleotides match TRBD2. Germline V gene sequence: CDR1 ENHRY, CDR2 SYGVKD. The CDR3 runs 18 residues. The trim removed 3 bases at V and 2 bases at J, leaving 12 bases unmatched. CDR3 sequence (DNA): TGTGCCATCAGTGAAAGGCTAGCGGGAGTTAAGGCGCAAGAGACCCAGTACTTC. It encodes CAISERLAGVKAQETQYF.

This clone has only a few counts. Here the CDR3 reads CASSLDSTEAFF. The CDR3 coding sequence is TGTGCCAGCAGCTTGGACAGCACTGAAGCTTTCTTT. The chain has TRBV5-4 and TRBJ1-1, with D unresolved. The V gene lost 0 bases and the J gene lost 4 bases, with 4 bases spanning the gap. This CDR3 region has 12 residues. CDR1 is SGHNT and CDR2 is YYREEE in the germline V gene (reference sequence).

The chain recombines TRBV7-9 with TRBJ2-7, with a tentative D call TRBD1 (6 bases). Between the trimmed V and J ends, which lost 3 bases and 2 bases, there was a span of 11 bases. The germline gives CDR1 SEHNR, CDR2 FQNEAQ (reference sequence). The CDR3 length is 14 residues. Written as DNA, the CDR3 is TGTGCCAGCAGCTTTCTAGGGGGAACCTACGAGCAGTACTTC. This sequence encodes CASSFLGGTYEQYF.

The count of this clone is one. CDR3 in amino acids: CASSEGGTYGHEQYF. The CDR3 region has the DNA TGTGCCAGCAGCGAGGGCGGGACATACGGCCACGAGCAGTACTTC. The genes are TRBV9 and TRBJ2-7; TRBD1 or TRBD2 may be the D gene (6 bases each). Trimming removed 3 bases from V and 5 bases from J, with 18 bases in between. Germline V gene lookup returns CDR1 SGDLS and CDR2 YYNGEE. This CDR3 is built from 15 residues. Combining the CDR3 with reference TRBV9 and TRBJ2-7 gives the whole variable domain DSGVTQTPKHLITATGQRVTLRCSPRSGDLSVYWYQQSLDQGLQFLIQYYNGEERAKGNILERFSAQQFPDLHSELNLSSLELGDSALYFCASSEGGTYGHEQYFGPGTRLTVT.

This clone was detected once. This chain links TRBV5-4 with TRBJ2-4; D possibly corresponds to TRBD2 (5 bases). Germline V lookup: CDR1 SGHNT, CDR2 YYREEE (reference sequence). Trimming took off 0 bases at V and 0 bases at J, with 10 bases between the two ends. This CDR3 has 16 amino acids. The CDR3 sequence: CASSLGDYVAKNIQYF. The CDR3 coding sequence is TGTGCCAGCAGCTTGGGAGACTACGTAGCCAAAAACATTCAGTACTTC.